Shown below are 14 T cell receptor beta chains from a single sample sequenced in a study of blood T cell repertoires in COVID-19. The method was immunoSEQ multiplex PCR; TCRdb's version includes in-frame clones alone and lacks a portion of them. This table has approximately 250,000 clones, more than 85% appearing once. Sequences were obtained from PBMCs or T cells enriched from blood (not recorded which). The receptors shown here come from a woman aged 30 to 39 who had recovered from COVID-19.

CDR3 nucleotide sequence: TGTGCCAGCAGCTTAGGGGGGCCTAATGAAAAACTGTTTTTT. Translated, it gives CASSLGGPNEKLFF. V and J are TRBV7-2 and TRBJ1-4; maybe TRBD1 (6 bases). This CDR3 has 14 residues. Trimming pared 1 base from V and 3 bases from J, leaving 6 bases between. CDR1 is SGHTA and CDR2 is FQGNSA in the germline V gene.

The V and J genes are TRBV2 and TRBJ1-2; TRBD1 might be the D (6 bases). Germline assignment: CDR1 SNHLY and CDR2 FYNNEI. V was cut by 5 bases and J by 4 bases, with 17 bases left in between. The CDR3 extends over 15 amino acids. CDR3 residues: CASSTLRTVSYGYTF. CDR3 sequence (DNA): TGTGCCAGCAGTACCCTCCGGACAGTTAGCTATGGCTACACCTTC.

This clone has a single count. This CDR3 is CASSVGDRENQPQHF. The CDR3 nucleotides read TGTGCCAGCAGCGTAGGGGACAGGGAAAATCAGCCCCAGCATTTT. The chain employs TRBV9 and TRBJ1-5; 9 nucleotides agree with TRBD1. V trimming: 0 bases; J trimming: 4 bases; junction bases outside the gene matches: 2. Germline V gene sequence: CDR1 SGDLS, CDR2 YYNGEE. This CDR3 has 15 residues.

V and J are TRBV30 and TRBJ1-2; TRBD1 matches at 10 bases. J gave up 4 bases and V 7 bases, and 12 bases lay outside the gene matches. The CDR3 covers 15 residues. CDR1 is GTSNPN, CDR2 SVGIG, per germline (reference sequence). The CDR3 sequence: CAYHPRDRGIYGYTF. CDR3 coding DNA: TGTGCCTACCACCCCCGGGACAGGGGTATCTATGGCTACACCTTC.

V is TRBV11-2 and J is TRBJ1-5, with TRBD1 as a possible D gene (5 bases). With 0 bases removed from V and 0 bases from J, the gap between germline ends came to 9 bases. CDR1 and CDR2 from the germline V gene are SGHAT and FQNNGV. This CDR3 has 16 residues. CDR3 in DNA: TGTGCCAGCAGCTTAGACGGGGGGGATAGCAATCAGCCCCAGCATTTT. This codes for CASSLDGGDSNQPQHF.

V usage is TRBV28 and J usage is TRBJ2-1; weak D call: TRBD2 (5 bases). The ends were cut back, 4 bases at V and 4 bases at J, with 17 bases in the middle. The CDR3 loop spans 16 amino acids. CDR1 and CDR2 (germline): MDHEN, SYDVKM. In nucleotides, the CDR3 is TGTGCCAGCAGTTCCCTTTACGCGGGTACTTACAATGAGCAGTTCTTC. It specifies CASSSLYAGTYNEQFF. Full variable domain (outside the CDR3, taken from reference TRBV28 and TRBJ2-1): DVKVTQSSRYLVKRTGEKVFLECVQDMDHENMFWYRQDPGLGLRLIYFSYDVKMKEKGDIPEGYSVSREKKERFSLILESASTNQTSMYLCASSSLYAGTYNEQFFGPGTRLTVL.

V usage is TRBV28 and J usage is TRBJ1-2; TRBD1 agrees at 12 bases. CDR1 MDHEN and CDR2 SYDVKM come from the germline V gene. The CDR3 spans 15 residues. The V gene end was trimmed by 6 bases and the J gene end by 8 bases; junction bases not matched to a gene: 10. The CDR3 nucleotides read TGTGCCAGCAGCCCGACGGGACAGGGGGCGCGGGGCTACACCTTC. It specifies CASSPTGQGARGYTF.

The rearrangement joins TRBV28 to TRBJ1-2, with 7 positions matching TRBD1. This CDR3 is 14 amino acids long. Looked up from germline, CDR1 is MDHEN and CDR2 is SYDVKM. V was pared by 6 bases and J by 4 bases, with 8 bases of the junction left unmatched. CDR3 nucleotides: TGTGCCAGCAGCGTGAAGACAGGGAGCTATGGCTACACCTTC. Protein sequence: CASSVKTGSYGYTF.

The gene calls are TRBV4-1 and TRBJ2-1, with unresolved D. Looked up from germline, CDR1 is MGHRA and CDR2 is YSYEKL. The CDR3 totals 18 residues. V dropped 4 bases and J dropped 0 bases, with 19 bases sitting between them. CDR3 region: CASSRRFFSSSSYNEQFF. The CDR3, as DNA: TGCGCCAGCAGCCGCCGGTTTTTTAGTTCTAGCTCCTACAATGAGCAGTTCTTC.

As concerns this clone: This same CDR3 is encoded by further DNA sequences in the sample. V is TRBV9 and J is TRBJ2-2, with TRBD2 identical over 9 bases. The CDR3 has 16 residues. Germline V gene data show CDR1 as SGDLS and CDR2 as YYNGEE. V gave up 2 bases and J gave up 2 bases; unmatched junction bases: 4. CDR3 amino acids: CASSVGLAGNTGELFF. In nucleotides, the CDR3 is TGTGCCAGCAGCGTTGGGCTAGCGGGAAACACCGGGGAGCTGTTTTTT.

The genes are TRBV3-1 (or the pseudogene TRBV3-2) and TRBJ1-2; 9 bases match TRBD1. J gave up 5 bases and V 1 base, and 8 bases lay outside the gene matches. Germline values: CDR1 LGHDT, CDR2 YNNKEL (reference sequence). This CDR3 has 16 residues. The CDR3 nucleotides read TGTGCCAGCAGCCAAGGTAGACAGGGGGTGAGTTATGGCTACACCTTC. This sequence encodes CASSQGRQGVSYGYTF.

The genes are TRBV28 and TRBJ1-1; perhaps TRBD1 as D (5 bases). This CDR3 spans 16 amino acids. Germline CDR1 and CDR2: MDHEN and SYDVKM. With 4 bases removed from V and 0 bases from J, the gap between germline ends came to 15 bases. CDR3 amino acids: CASSWPRGTVNTEAFF. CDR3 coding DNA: TGTGCCAGCAGTTGGCCCCGCGGGACGGTGAACACTGAAGCTTTCTTT.

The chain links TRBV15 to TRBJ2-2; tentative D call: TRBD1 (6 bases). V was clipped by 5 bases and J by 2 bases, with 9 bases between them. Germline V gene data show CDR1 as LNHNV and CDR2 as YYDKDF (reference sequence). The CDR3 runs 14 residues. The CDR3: CATSFGTNTGELFF. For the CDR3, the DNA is TGTGCCACCAGCTTCGGGACAAACACCGGGGAGCTGTTTTTT.

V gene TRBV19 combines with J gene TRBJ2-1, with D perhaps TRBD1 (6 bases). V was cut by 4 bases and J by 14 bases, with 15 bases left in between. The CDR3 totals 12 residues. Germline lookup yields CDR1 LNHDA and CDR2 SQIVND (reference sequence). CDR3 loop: CASSSGQLSEFF. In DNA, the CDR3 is TGTGCCAGTAGTAGCGGACAGTTAAGTGAGTTCTTC. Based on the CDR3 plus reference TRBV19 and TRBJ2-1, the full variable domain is DGGITQSPKYLFRKEGQNVTLSCEQNLNHDAMYWYRQDPGQGLRLIYYSQIVNDFQKGDIAEGYSVSREKKESFPLTVTSAQKNPTAFYLCASSSGQLSEFFGPGTRLTVL.